This T cell receptor (beta chain) comes out of a study of T cell repertoires in cytomegalovirus infection. The table lists this clonotype with a count of one. Each CDR3 protein is one row after TCRdb ran MiXCR on the reads. The sample has about 740,000 distinct CDR3 sequences, roughly 36% seen once. This CDR3 has 12 residues. CDR1 is MDHEN, CDR2 SYDVKM, per germline. Between the trimmed V and J ends, which lost 11 bases and 1 base, there was a span of 11 bases. The J gene is TRBJ1-2, the V gene TRBV28, with D uncertain. Sample: PBMCs. The receptor's source is a human donor in good health (CMV status not recorded). Some clones in this sample may be carry-over from other donors' samples. The chain's CDR3 is CAAKAFNYGYTF. The CDR3 DNA is TGTGCCGCCAAGGCTTTTAACTATGGCTACACCTTC.